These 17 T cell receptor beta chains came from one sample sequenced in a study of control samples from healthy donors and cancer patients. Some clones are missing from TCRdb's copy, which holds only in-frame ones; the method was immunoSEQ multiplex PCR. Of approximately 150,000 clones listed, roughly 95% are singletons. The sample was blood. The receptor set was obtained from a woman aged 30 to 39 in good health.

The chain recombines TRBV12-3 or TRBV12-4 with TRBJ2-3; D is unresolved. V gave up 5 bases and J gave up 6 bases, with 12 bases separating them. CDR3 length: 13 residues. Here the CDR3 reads CASSTKTRDTQYF. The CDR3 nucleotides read TGTGCCAGCAGTACTAAGACCAGGGATACGCAGTATTTT.

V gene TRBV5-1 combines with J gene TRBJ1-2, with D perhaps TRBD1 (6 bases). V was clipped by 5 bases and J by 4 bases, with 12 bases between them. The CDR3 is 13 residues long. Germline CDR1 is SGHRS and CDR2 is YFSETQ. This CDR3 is CASSWDNGYGYTF. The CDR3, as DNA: TGCGCCAGCAGTTGGGACAACGGCTATGGCTACACCTTC.

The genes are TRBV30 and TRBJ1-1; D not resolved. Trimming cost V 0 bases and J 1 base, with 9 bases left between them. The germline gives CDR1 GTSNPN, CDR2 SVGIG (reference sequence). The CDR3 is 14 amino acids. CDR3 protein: CAWSVRGRNTEAFF. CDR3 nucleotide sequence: TGTGCCTGGAGTGTACGAGGTAGGAACACTGAAGCTTTCTTT.

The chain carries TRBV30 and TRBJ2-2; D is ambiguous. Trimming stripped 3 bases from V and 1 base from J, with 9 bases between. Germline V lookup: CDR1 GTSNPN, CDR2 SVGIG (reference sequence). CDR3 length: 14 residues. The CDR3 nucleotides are TGTGCCTGGAGAGTCACAAGGAACACCGGGGAGCTGTTTTTT. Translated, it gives CAWRVTRNTGELFF.

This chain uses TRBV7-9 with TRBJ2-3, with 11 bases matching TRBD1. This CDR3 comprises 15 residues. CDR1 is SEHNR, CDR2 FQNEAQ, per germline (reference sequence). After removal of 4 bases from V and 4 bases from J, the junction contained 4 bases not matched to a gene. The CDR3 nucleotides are TGTGCCAGCAGCTGGACAGGGGGCAACGCAGATACGCAGTATTTT. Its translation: CASSWTGGNADTQYF. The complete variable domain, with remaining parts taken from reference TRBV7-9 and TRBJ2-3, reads DTGVSQNPRHKITKRGQNVTFRCDPISEHNRLYWYRQTLGQGPEFLTYFQNEAQLEKSRLLSDRFSAERPKGSFSTLEIQRTEQGDSAMYLCASSWTGGNADTQYFGPGTRLTVL.

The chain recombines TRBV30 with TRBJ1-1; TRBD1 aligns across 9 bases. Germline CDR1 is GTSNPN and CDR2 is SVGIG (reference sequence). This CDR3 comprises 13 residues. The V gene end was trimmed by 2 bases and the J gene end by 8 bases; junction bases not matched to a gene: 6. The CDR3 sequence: CAWSRDRDFEAFF. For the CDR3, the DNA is TGTGCCTGGAGTCGGGACAGGGACTTCGAAGCTTTCTTT.

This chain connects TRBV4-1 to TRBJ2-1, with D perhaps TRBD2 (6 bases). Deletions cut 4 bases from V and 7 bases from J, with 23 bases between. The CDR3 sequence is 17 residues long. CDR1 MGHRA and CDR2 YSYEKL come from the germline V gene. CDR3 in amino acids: CASSLEIPGLVQNEQFF. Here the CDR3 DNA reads TGCGCCAGCAGCCTGGAAATACCGGGACTGGTACAAAATGAGCAGTTCTTC.

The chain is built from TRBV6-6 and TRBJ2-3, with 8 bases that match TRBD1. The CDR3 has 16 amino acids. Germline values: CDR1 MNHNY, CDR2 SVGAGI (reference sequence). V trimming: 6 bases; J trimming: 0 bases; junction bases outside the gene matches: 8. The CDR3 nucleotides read TGTGCCAGCAGGACACAGGGGGTCGAAAGCACAGATACGCAGTATTTT. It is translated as CASRTQGVESTDTQYF.

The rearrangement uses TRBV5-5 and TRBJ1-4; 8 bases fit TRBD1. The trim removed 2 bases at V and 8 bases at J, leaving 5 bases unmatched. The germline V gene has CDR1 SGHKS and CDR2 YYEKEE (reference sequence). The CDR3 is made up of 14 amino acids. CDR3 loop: CASSLPAGGEKLFF. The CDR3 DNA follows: TGTGCCAGCAGCTTACCGGCAGGGGGCGAAAAACTGTTTTTT.

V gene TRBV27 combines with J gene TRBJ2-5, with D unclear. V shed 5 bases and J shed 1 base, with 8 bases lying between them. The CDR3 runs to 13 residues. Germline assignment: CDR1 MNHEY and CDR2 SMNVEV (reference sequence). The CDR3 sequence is CASSPQRQETQYF. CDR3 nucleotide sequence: TGTGCCAGCAGTCCCCAGCGCCAAGAGACCCAGTACTTC.

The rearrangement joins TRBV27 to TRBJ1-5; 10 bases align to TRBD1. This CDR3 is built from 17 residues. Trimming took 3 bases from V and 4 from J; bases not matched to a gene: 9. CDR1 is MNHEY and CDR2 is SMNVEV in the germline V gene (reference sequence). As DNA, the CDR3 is TGTGCCAGCAGTTTCTTAGGACAGGGGGTTGGTAATCAGCCCCAGCATTTT. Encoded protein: CASSFLGQGVGNQPQHF.

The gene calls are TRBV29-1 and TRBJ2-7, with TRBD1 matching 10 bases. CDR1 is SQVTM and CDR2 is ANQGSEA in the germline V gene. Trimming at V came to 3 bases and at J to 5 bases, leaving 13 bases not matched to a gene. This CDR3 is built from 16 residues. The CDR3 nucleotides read TGCAGCGTTGATCTGGGGTTGACGACAGGGGGCGACGAGCAGTACTTC. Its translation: CSVDLGLTTGGDEQYF.

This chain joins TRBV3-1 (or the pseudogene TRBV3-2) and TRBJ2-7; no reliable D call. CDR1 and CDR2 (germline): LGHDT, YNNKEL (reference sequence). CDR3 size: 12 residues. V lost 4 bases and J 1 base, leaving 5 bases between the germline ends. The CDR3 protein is CASSRRSYEQYF. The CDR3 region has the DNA TGTGCCAGCAGCCGCAGGTCCTACGAGCAGTACTTC.

The CDR3 DNA reads as TGTGCCACCAGCAGAGATAGCGGGAGCTCCTACGAGCAGTACTTC. This sequence encodes CATSRDSGSSYEQYF. The V gene is TRBV15, the J gene TRBJ2-7; 9 positions agree with TRBD2. The CDR3 contains 15 residues. The germline gives CDR1 LNHNV, CDR2 YYDKDF (reference sequence). V shed 0 bases, J shed 0 bases, and the junction held 0 bases outside the gene matches.

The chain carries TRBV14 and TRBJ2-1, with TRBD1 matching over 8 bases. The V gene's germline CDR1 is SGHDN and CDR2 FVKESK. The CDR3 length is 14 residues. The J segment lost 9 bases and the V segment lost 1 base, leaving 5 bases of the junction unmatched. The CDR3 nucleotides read TGTGCCAGCAGCCAAGCCGGACAGGGCGGTGAGCAGTTCTTC. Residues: CASSQAGQGGEQFF.

For the CDR3, the DNA is TGTGCCAGCAGCCAAGATCCGAACACTGAAGCTTTCTTT. It translates to CASSQDPNTEAFF. V usage is TRBV3-1 (or the pseudogene TRBV3-2) and J usage is TRBJ1-1; D uncertain. The germline CDR1 and CDR2 sequences are LGHDT and YNNKEL (reference sequence). The CDR3 covers 13 residues. V lost 0 bases and J 1 base, leaving 3 bases between the germline ends.

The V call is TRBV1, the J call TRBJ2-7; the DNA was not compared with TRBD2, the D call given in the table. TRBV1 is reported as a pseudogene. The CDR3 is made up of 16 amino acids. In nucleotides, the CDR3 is TGCACCAGCAGCCAAGAGAGGGTAGCGGGGGGTGATGAGCAGTACTTC. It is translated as CTSSQERVAGGDEQYF.